A few counts support the clone carrying this TCR beta chain. The CDR3 runs to 18 residues. The data derive from a study of graft-versus-host responses after intestinal transplantation. Overall study context: Anti-thymocyte globulin induction, then tacrolimus and steroids for 3 to 4 years, went to all recipients.

The plating included some 200,000 irradiated, violet-dye-labeled stimulator cells together with some 200,000 CFSE-labeled responder cells. Only in-frame clones appear in the TCRdb table, and some are missing; sequencing was by immunoSEQ multiplex PCR. The data hold 7,000 or so clones, with around 26% observed a single time. The source of this sequence is a human patient who received an intestinal transplant. Source: alloreactive CD4+ T cells from a mixed lymphocyte reaction culture, taken before intestinal transplant. Subset given: CFSE-low proliferating T cells sorted from roughly six-day pre-transplant mixed lymphocyte reaction (GvH or HvG direction). This chain uses TRBV21-1 with TRBJ1-1; TRBD1 is the table's D call, not checked against the DNA. TRBV21-1 is a listed pseudogene. CDR3 region: CASTPSRTGPKGRGEAFF. DNA for the CDR3: TGTGCCAGCACCCCTTCTCGGACAGGGCCAAAAGGGAGGGGTGAAGCTTTCTTT.